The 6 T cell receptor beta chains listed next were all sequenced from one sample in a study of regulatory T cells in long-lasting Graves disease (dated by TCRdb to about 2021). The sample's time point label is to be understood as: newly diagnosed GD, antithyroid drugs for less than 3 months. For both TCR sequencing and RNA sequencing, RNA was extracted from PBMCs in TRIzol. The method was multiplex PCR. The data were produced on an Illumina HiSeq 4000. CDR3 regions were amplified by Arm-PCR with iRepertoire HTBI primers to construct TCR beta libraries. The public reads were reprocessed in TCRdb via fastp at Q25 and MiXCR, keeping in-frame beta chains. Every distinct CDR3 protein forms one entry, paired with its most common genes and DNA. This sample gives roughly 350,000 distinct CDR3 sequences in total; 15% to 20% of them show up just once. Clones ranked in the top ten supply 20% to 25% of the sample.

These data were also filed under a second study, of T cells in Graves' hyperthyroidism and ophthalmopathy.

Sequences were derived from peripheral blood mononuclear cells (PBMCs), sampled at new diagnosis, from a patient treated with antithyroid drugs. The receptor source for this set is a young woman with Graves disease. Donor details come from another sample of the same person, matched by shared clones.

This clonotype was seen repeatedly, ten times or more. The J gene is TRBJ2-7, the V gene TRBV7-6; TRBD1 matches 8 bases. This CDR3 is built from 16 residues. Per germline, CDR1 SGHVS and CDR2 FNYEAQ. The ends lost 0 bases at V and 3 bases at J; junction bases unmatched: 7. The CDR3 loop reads CASSLAETGDGYEQYF. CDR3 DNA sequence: TGTGCCAGCAGCTTAGCCGAGACAGGGGACGGCTACGAGCAGTACTTC.

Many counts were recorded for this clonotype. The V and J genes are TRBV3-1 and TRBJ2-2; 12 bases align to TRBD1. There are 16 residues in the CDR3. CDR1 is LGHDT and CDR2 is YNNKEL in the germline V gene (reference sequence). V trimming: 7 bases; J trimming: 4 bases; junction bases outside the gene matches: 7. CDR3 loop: CASNPRDRGPTGELFF. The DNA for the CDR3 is TGTGCCAGCAACCCCCGGGACAGGGGGCCCACCGGGGAGCTGTTTTTT.

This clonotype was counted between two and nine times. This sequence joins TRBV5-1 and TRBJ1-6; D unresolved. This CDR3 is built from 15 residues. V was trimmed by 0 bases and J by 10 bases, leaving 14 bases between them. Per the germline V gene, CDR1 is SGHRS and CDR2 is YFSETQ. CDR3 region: CASSLVFQEGSPLHF. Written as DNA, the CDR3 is TGCGCCAGCAGCTTGGTCTTCCAGGAGGGCTCACCCCTCCACTTT.

CDR3 coding DNA: TGTGCCAGCAGCCGAGGGGGCCCGGCAGATACGCAGTATTTT. Translating it yields CASSRGGPADTQYF. The V gene is TRBV12-3 or TRBV12-4, the J gene TRBJ2-3; 7 nucleotides align to TRBD1. CDR3 size: 14 residues. V lost 6 bases to trimming and J lost 4 bases; unmatched junction nucleotides: 7.

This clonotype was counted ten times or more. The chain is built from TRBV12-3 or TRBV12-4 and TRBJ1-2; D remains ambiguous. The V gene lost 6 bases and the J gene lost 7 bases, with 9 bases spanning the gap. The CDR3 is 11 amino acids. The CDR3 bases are TGTGCCAGCAGCCCAGGCTTTGGCTACACCTTC. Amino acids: CASSPGFGYTF.

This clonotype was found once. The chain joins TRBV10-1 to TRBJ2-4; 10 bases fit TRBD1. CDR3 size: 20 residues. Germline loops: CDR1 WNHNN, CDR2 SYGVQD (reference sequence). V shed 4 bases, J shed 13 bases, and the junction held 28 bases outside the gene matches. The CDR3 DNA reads TGCGCCAGCAGTGGGACACCGGGACAGGGGATCGGAGCGGGAGTGGGAGAGCAGTACTTC. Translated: CASSGTPGQGIGAGVGEQYF.